This T cell receptor beta chain is drawn from a study of T cell responses to AZD1222 COVID-19 vaccine. Overall study results and limits: It was only 6 or 7 AZD1222 recipients who were seropositive at baseline. Clonal diversity may have been underestimated in mostly white British donors.

The germline V gene has CDR1 MDHEN and CDR2 SYDVKM. With V trimmed by 6 bases and J by 7 bases, 14 bases remained unmatched. The CDR3 length is 15 residues. As for this clone: Its antigen remains unknown.

The data were produced by immunoSEQ multiplex PCR, yet TCRdb's version contains in-frame clones alone and is incomplete. The profile shows about 120,000 clones, around nine tenths of them singletons. Samples with a second dose at about 4 or about 12 weeks were pooled together. The genes are TRBV28 and TRBJ1-2; TRBD1 matches 7 bases. The receptor was derived from an adult who received the AZD1222 COVID-19 vaccine. The specimen comprised peripheral blood, sampled 28 days after the second AZD1222 dose. CDR3 region: CASRIAATGKGGYTF. As DNA, the CDR3 is TGTGCCAGCAGAATCGCCGCGACAGGGAAAGGTGGCTACACCTTC.